The 18 T cell receptor beta chains below come from one sample, sequenced in a study of shared clonotypes between healthy human individuals. Clones were sequenced by immunoSEQ multiplex PCR, and TCRdb holds only the in-frame ones, with some missing. The sample lists more than 2 million clones, about 94% occurring once. CD8 cells regarded as naive lacked CD45RO, were positively chosen for CCR7, and omitted terminally differentiated effector memory CD45RA+ cells. Sequenced: naive CD8+ T cells sorted from blood. The receptors shown here come from a man between 18 and 29 years old in good health.

The chain recombines TRBV9 with TRBJ1-1; the D gene is possibly TRBD1 (5 bases). V lost 4 bases to trimming and J lost 3 bases, with 13 bases between them. Germline CDR1 SGDLS, CDR2 YYNGEE. This CDR3 is 14 amino acids long. The CDR3 region has the DNA TGTGCCAGCAGCTCCGGATGGGGCGACACTGAAGCTTTCTTT. Translated: CASSSGWGDTEAFF. The entire variable domain, with the rest obtained from reference TRBV9 and TRBJ1-1, is as follows: DSGVTQTPKHLITATGQRVTLRCSPRSGDLSVYWYQQSLDQGLQFLIQYYNGEERAKGNILERFSAQQFPDLHSELNLSSLELGDSALYFCASSSGWGDTEAFFGQGTRLTVV.

The V gene is TRBV5-4, the J gene TRBJ1-1; weak D call: TRBD1 (6 bases). The CDR3 runs 15 residues. V lost 3 bases to trimming and J lost 1 base, with 13 bases between them. Germline loops: CDR1 SGHNT, CDR2 YYREEE (reference sequence). The CDR3 region is CASSSYRAGNTEAFF. CDR3 in DNA: TGTGCCAGCAGCTCTTACAGGGCAGGGAACACTGAAGCTTTCTTT.

V usage is TRBV15 and J usage is TRBJ2-2; TRBD1 is a possible D gene (5 bases). V was shortened by 0 bases and J by 1 base, with 27 bases between the two germline ends. CDR1 and CDR2 from the germline V gene are LNHNV and YYDKDF (reference sequence). The CDR3 spans 22 residues. CDR3 nucleotide sequence: TGTGCCACCAGCAGAGATCGGGCGGAAGGCAGCATAGTAGGGGAGAACACCGGGGAGCTGTTTTTT. The encoded protein is CATSRDRAEGSIVGENTGELFF.

The gene calls are TRBV7-8 and TRBJ2-1, with 13 bases that match TRBD2. The CDR3 contains 17 residues. Germline CDR1 SGHVS, CDR2 FQNEAQ. With 1 base clipped from V and 3 bases from J, the junction kept 3 bases outside the gene matches. The CDR3 loop reads CASSLDGLAGDYNEQFF. CDR3 DNA sequence: TGTGCCAGCAGCTTAGACGGACTAGCGGGAGACTACAATGAGCAGTTCTTC. The full variable domain, in which reference TRBV7-8 and TRBJ2-1 provide the parts outside the CDR3, is GAGVSQSPRYKVAKRGQDVALRCDPISGHVSLFWYQQALGQGPEFLTYFQNEAQLDKSGLPSDRFFAERPEGSVSTLKIQRTQQEDSAVYLCASSLDGLAGDYNEQFFGPGTRLTVL.

The V gene is TRBV27, the J gene TRBJ2-1, with TRBD2 matching 7 bases. There are 13 residues in the CDR3. Germline values: CDR1 MNHEY, CDR2 SMNVEV (reference sequence). V was clipped by 5 bases and J by 9 bases; unmatched bases: 7. CDR3 DNA sequence: TGTGCCAGCAGTATCTTGACTAGCTTTGAGCAGTTCTTC. Its translation is CASSILTSFEQFF.

V and J are TRBV4-1 and TRBJ2-7; D possibly corresponds to TRBD2 (6 bases). Germline CDR1 MGHRA, CDR2 YSYEKL. This CDR3 region has 15 residues. Trimming took off 4 bases at V and 4 bases at J, with 17 bases between the two ends. CDR3 protein: CASSLSRGGGYEQYF. The CDR3 region has the DNA TGCGCCAGCAGCCTCTCGAGGGGTGGAGGGTACGAGCAGTACTTC.

V gene TRBV13 combines with J gene TRBJ2-1; maybe TRBD1 (5 bases). The V gene's germline CDR1 is PRHDT and CDR2 FYEKMQ (reference sequence). V shed 0 bases and J shed 9 bases, with 15 bases lying between them. The CDR3 is made up of 15 amino acids. The CDR3 region has the DNA TGTGCCAGCAGCTTAGGACCGGGCGGAACAGGTGAGCAGTTCTTC. Translation: CASSLGPGGTGEQFF.

The V call is TRBV28, the J call TRBJ1-2; D might be TRBD1 (5 bases). V shed 3 bases and J shed 8 bases, with 13 bases lying between them. CDR1 is MDHEN and CDR2 is SYDVKM in the germline V gene. CDR3 length equals 13 residues. The CDR3 region has the DNA TGTGCCAGCAGTTTTTCGGGGGTGGGCGGCTACACCTTC. Translating gives CASSFSGVGGYTF.

The chain uses TRBV7-9 and TRBJ2-3; 10 bases line up with TRBD1. The CDR3 totals 15 residues. From germline, CDR1 is SEHNR and CDR2 FQNEAQ (reference sequence). V was pared by 2 bases and J by 6 bases, with 5 bases of the junction left unmatched. CDR3 loop: CASSLLTGGEDTQYF. The CDR3 DNA reads as TGTGCCAGCAGCTTATTGACAGGGGGCGAGGATACGCAGTATTTT.

The chain uses TRBV21-1 and TRBJ2-7; TRBD2 is taken as the D call from the table, unchecked against the DNA. TRBV21-1 is an annotated pseudogene. This CDR3 has 13 residues. CDR3 nucleotide sequence: TGTGCCCCCCTGTCCCGGTTGTCCTACGAGCAGTACTTC. As protein: CAPLSRLSYEQYF.

This clone is a singleton in its sample. The chain links TRBV5-8 to TRBJ2-2; D might be TRBD2 (5 bases). V dropped 1 base and J dropped 4 bases, with 8 bases sitting between them. The CDR3 sequence is 14 residues long. Germline CDR1 reads SGHTS; CDR2 reads YDEGEE. CDR3 coding DNA: TGTGCCAGCAGCTTGACGGGGTTCACCGGGGAGCTGTTTTTT. The encoded protein is CASSLTGFTGELFF.

This chain joins TRBV10-1 and TRBJ2-2; 8 bases are a match to TRBD1. Looked up from germline, CDR1 is WNHNN and CDR2 is SYGVQD (reference sequence). The junction had 7 bases not matched to a gene; V was cut back by 4 bases and J by 3 bases. The CDR3 loop spans 16 amino acids. CDR3: CASSGTTGVDTGELFF. The CDR3 bases are TGCGCCAGCAGTGGAACGACAGGGGTTGACACCGGGGAGCTGTTTTTT.

V is TRBV5-8 and J is TRBJ1-5, with D hard to call. Trimming took 7 bases from V and 4 from J, leaving 9 bases between them. The CDR3 is made up of 12 amino acids. Germline V lookup: CDR1 SGHTS, CDR2 YDEGEE. CDR3 loop: CASGPVNQPQHF. In DNA form, the CDR3 reads TGTGCCAGCGGACCCGTAAATCAGCCCCAGCATTTT.

The chain employs TRBV7-8 and TRBJ2-1, with D maybe TRBD2 (5 bases). CDR3 length: 16 residues. Trimming shortened V by 1 base and J by 4 bases, and 14 bases separated the two germline ends. Germline V gene lookup returns CDR1 SGHVS and CDR2 FQNEAQ. CDR3 nucleotides: TGTGCCAGCAGCTTAGACGAGGGCCCTGTATACAATGAGCAGTTCTTC. It codes for CASSLDEGPVYNEQFF.

This rearrangement joins TRBV5-6 to TRBJ2-7; TRBD1 or TRBD2 may be the D gene (5 bases each). V was pared by 2 bases and J by 2 bases, with 11 bases between. The CDR3 totals 14 residues. CDR1 is SGHDT and CDR2 is YYEEEE in the germline V gene. The CDR3 sequence is CASSFGTKTYEQYF. The CDR3 coding sequence is TGTGCCAGCAGCTTCGGGACGAAGACCTACGAGCAGTACTTC.

The V call is TRBV30, the J call TRBJ2-1; D is uncertain. The CDR3 is 13 amino acids. Germline loops: CDR1 GTSNPN, CDR2 SVGIG (reference sequence). The V and J ends lost 2 bases and 7 bases respectively, with 12 bases between them. For the CDR3, the DNA is TGTGCCTGGAGTCATAATCAGAGGAATGAGCAGTTCTTC. Translated, it gives CAWSHNQRNEQFF.

This rearrangement joins TRBV11-2 to TRBJ2-7, with 7 positions matching TRBD1. Germline CDR1 is SGHAT and CDR2 is FQNNGV. The trim removed 6 bases at V and 2 bases at J, leaving 7 bases unmatched. The CDR3 loop spans 14 amino acids. As DNA, the CDR3 is TGTGCCAGCAGTCCCGACAGGGTGGCCTACGAGCAGTACTTC. Translation: CASSPDRVAYEQYF.

The V call is TRBV2, the J call TRBJ1-5, with 9 positions matching TRBD1. V gave up 6 bases and J gave up 2 bases; unmatched junction bases: 8. The CDR3 is 16 residues long. The germline V gene encodes CDR1 SNHLY and CDR2 FYNNEI. CDR3 sequence (DNA): TGTGCCAGCAGCGGGGACAGGGAACGGGGCAATCAGCCCCAGCATTTT. Its protein product is CASSGDRERGNQPQHF.